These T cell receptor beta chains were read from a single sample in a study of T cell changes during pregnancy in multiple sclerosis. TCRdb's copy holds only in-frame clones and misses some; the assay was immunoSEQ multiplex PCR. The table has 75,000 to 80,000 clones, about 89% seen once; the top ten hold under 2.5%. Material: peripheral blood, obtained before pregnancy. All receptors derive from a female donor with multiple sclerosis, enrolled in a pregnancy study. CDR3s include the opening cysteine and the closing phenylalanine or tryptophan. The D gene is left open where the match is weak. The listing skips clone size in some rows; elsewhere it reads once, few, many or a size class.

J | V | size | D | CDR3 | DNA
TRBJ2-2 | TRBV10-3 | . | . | CAISESRGTGELFF | TGTGCCATCAGTGAGTCCAGGGGAACCGGGGAGCTGTTTTTT
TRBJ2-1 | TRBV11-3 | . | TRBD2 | CASSSGLAGAYNEQFF | TGTGCCAGCAGCTCGGGACTAGCGGGGGCCTACAATGAGCAGTTCTTC
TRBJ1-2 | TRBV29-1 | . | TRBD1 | CSVKGAANYGYTF | TGCAGCGTTAAGGGGGCAGCGAACTATGGCTACACCTTC
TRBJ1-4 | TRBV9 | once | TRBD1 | CASSVGTGDEKLFF | TGTGCCAGCAGCGTAGGCACAGGGGACGAAAAACTGTTTTTT
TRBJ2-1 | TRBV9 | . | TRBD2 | CASSVALAGDREQFF | TGTGCCAGCAGCGTTGCCCTAGCGGGGGATCGTGAGCAGTTCTTC
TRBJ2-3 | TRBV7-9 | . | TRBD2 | CASSLGLAGGRDTQYF | TGTGCCAGCAGCCTGGGACTAGCGGGGGGGCGAGATACGCAGTATTTT
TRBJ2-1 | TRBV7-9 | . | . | CASSLLQGVYEQFF | TGTGCCAGCAGCCTCCTACAGGGAGTGTATGAGCAGTTCTTC
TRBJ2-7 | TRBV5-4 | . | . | CASSPGGGAYEQYF | TGTGCCAGCAGCCCGGGGGGCGGGGCCTACGAGCAGTACTTC
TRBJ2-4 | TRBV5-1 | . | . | CASSLDLQGLGKNIQYF | TGCGCCAGCAGCTTGGACCTACAGGGATTGGGCAAAAACATTCAGTACTTC
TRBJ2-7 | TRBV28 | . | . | CASSLGGALYEQYF | TGTGCCAGCAGTTTAGGAGGTGCCCTCTACGAGCAGTACTTC
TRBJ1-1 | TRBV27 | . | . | CASTLYSGARIAFF | TGTGCCAGCACCCTCTACTCAGGGGCCCGGATCGCTTTCTTT
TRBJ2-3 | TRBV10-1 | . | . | CASSSEGRGDTQYF | TGCGCCAGCAGCTCGGAGGGCAGGGGGGATACGCAGTATTTT
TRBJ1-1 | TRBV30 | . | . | CAWSVGWGVGNTEAFF | TGTGCCTGGAGCGTCGGGTGGGGGGTGGGGAACACTGAAGCTTTCTTT
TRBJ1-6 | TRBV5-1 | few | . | CASSLDSNSPLHF | TGCGCCAGCAGCTTGGACAGCAATTCACCCCTCCACTTT
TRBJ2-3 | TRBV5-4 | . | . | CASSLGGLETDTQYF | TGTGCCAGCAGCTTGGGGGGCCTTGAGACAGATACGCAGTATTTT
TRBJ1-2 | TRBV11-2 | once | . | CASSLAGDGYTF | TGTGCCAGCAGCTTGGCGGGTGATGGCTACACCTTC
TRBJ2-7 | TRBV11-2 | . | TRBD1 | CASSSLSPRDRVIYEQYF | TGTGCCAGCAGCTCCTTATCCCCCCGGGACAGGGTCATCTACGAGCAGTACTTC
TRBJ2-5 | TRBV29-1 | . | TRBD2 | CSVASGVETQYF | TGCAGCGTTGCGAGCGGGGTAGAGACCCAGTACTTC
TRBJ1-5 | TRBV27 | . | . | CASSLYGGRAGFRPQHF | TGTGCCAGCAGTTTGTACGGCGGGAGGGCTGGTTTTAGGCCCCAGCATTTT
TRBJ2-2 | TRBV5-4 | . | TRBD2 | CASSSTSGDTGELFF | TGTGCCAGCAGCTCGACTAGCGGTGACACCGGGGAGCTGTTTTTT
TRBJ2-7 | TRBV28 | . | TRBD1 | CASSLQGEIYEQYF | TGTGCCAGCAGTTTACAGGGGGAAATTTACGAGCAGTACTTC
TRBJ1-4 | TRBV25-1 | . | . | CASSVRDNDEKLFF | TGTGCCAGCAGTGTTAGGGACAACGATGAAAAACTGTTTTTT
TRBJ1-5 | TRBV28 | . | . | CASSFPPTGRLSNQPQHF | TGTGCCAGCAGTTTCCCACCCACGGGAAGACTGAGCAATCAGCCCCAGCATTTT
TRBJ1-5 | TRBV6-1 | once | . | CASRGQRNQPQHF | TGTGCCAGCCGAGGGCAGCGCAATCAGCCCCAGCATTTT
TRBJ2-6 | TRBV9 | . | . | CASSVARSHSGANVLTF | TGTGCCAGCAGCGTAGCTAGGAGCCACTCTGGGGCCAACGTCCTGACTTTC
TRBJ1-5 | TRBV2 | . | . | CASSDQGHYNQPQHF | TGTGCCAGCAGTGATCAGGGCCATTACAATCAGCCCCAGCATTTT
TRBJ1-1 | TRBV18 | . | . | CASFREAFF | TGTGCCAGCTTTCGGGAAGCTTTCTTT